This TCR beta chain was captured in a study of shared T cell receptors in the human thymus. Measured with immunoSEQ multiplex PCR; TCRdb has only the in-frame clones, and not every one. This table holds 600,000 to 900,000 clones, roughly 85% found once. This CDR3 has 16 amino acids. Trimming removed 0 bases from V and 0 bases from J, with 10 bases in between. CDR1 and CDR2 from the germline V gene are SGDLS and YYNGEE. These data are also associated with another study on human thymus T cells. As reported in that work: Resections from corrective heart surgery provided thymus tissue. The authors found apparently biased V and J gene usage in thymic and blood repertoires.

Sequencing was carried out using thymocytes. The rearrangement links TRBV9 to TRBJ1-5, with D perhaps matching TRBD1 (5 bases). The clonotype was recovered from a girl under three years old with a congenital heart defect. The CDR3 DNA sequence: TGTGCCAGCAGCGTAGGCGACAGATATAGCAATCAGCCCCAGCATTTT. It codes for CASSVGDRYSNQPQHF.